These 25 T cell receptor beta chains came from one sample sequenced in a study of patients and donors after allogeneic stem cell transplantation. TCRdb ran MiXCR on the RT-PCR reads and lists one entry per CDR3 protein. The sample has around 200,000 distinct CDR3 sequences, over 30% seen once. The source material was blood, either unsorted or a sorted T cell fraction (not recorded which). These receptors were obtained from a human donor who was either an allogeneic HSCT recipient or a stem cell or donor lymphocyte infusion donor (not recorded which). It is not recorded whose cells these are; they may come from a transplant donor.

This clonotype is a singleton in its sample. The V call is TRBV6-2 or TRBV6-3, the J call TRBJ2-2; D is possibly TRBD1 (6 bases). CDR1 is MNHEY and CDR2 is SVGEGT in the germline V gene. V was shortened by 0 bases and J by 5 bases, with 13 bases between the two germline ends. CDR3 length equals 16 residues. CDR3 DNA sequence: TGTGCCAGCAGTTACTCAGGCAGGGGCAGGACCGGGGAGCTGTTTTTT. It encodes CASSYSGRGRTGELFF.

This chain uses TRBV7-3 with TRBJ2-1, with D unresolved. The V end lost 0 bases, the J end lost 2 bases, and 11 bases lay between the germline ends. Looked up from germline, CDR1 is SGHTA and CDR2 is FQGTGA. The CDR3 has 16 amino acids. CDR3 DNA: TGTGCCAGCAGCTTAACGTATCTAACAGCCTACAATGAGCAGTTCTTC. This encodes CASSLTYLTAYNEQFF.

This rearrangement joins TRBV12-3 or TRBV12-4 to TRBJ2-1; D remains unclear. This CDR3 spans 14 amino acids. V shed 3 bases and J shed 0 bases, with 6 bases lying between them. The CDR3 region has the DNA TGTGCCAGCAGTTTGAGTGACTCCTACAATGAGCAGTTCTTC. This translates into CASSLSDSYNEQFF.

The chain recombines TRBV20-1 with TRBJ2-3; D is unclear. Germline lookup yields CDR1 DFQATT and CDR2 SNEGSKA (reference sequence). The ends were cut back, 6 bases at V and 1 base at J, with 17 bases in the middle. This CDR3 contains 15 residues. This CDR3 reads CSAQQAPGGTDTQYF. The CDR3 region has the DNA TGCAGTGCCCAGCAAGCACCTGGAGGCACAGATACGCAGTATTTT.

This clonotype occurred a few times. This sequence joins TRBV5-1 and TRBJ1-2, with 8 bases that match TRBD1. CDR3 length: 12 residues. V gave up 0 bases and J gave up 10 bases; unmatched junction bases: 2. CDR1 SGHRS and CDR2 YFSETQ come from the germline V gene. The CDR3 protein is CASSLGDRYYTF. For the CDR3, the DNA is TGCGCCAGCAGCTTGGGGGACAGGTACTACACCTTC.

In nucleotides, the CDR3 is TGTGCCAGCAGTCCCCCAGGGGGCAGGTACGAGCAGTACTTC. Translating it yields CASSPPGGRYEQYF. The chain carries TRBV27 and TRBJ2-7; 8 nucleotides match TRBD1. Losses at the gene ends were 5 bases for V and 4 bases for J; bases not matched to a gene: 7. From germline, CDR1 is MNHEY and CDR2 SMNVEV (reference sequence). CDR3 size: 14 residues.

V usage is TRBV7-2 and J usage is TRBJ1-1; D may be TRBD1 (5 bases). The CDR3 consists of 18 residues. Germline-derived CDR1 and CDR2 are SGHTA and FQGNSA. V gave up 1 base and J gave up 3 bases, with 21 bases separating them. CDR3 sequence (DNA): TGTGCCAGCAGCTTAGGGGTACCGGGACCCACGGCGGACACTGAAGCTTTCTTT. Protein sequence: CASSLGVPGPTADTEAFF. The complete variable domain, with remaining parts taken from reference TRBV7-2 and TRBJ1-1, reads GAGVSQSPSNKVTEKGKDVELRCDPISGHTALYWYRQSLGQGLEFLIYFQGNSAPDKSGLPSDRFSAERTGGSVSTLTIQRTQQEDSAVYLCASSLGVPGPTADTEAFFGQGTRLTVV.

The sample holds one count of this clonotype. The rearrangement links TRBV27 to TRBJ1-2, with D tentatively TRBD1 (6 bases). The ends were cut back, 5 bases at V and 4 bases at J, with 20 bases in the middle. Germline CDR1 and CDR2: MNHEY and SMNVEV (reference sequence). The length of the CDR3 is 16 residues. CDR3 sequence reads: CASSPGQPEGFYGYTF. The CDR3 DNA is TGTGCCAGCAGTCCTGGACAGCCTGAGGGGTTCTATGGCTACACCTTC.

This clonotype was counted between two and nine times. V is TRBV12-3 or TRBV12-4 and J is TRBJ1-3; D remains unclear. The CDR3 sequence is 15 residues long. V was clipped by 3 bases and J by 0 bases, with 9 bases between them. CDR3 sequence reads: CASSLTASSGNTIYF. The DNA for the CDR3 is TGTGCCAGCAGTTTGACGGCGAGCTCTGGAAACACCATATATTTT.

This clonotype was recorded a few times. V is TRBV20-1 and J is TRBJ2-3; no clear D. This CDR3 spans 17 amino acids. Germline CDR1 reads DFQATT; CDR2 reads SNEGSKA (reference sequence). V was clipped by 1 base and J by 2 bases, with 19 bases between them. CDR3 sequence: CSARVPYAIGNTDTQYF. The CDR3 DNA reads TGCAGTGCTAGAGTCCCCTATGCGATTGGGAACACAGATACGCAGTATTTT.

This clonotype was observed a few times. The rearrangement joins TRBV20-1 to TRBJ1-6; no definite D call. The germline V gene encodes CDR1 DFQATT and CDR2 SNEGSKA (reference sequence). The CDR3 spans 13 residues. Trimming pared 4 bases from V and 5 bases from J, leaving 9 bases between. The CDR3 nucleotides read TGCAGTGCTATTGCCGGAAATAATTCACCCCTCCACTTT. Translating gives CSAIAGNNSPLHF.

The rearrangement links TRBV9 to TRBJ1-6, with D possibly TRBD1 on 6 matching bases. This CDR3 spans 14 amino acids. With 0 bases removed from V and 10 bases from J, the gap between germline ends came to 11 bases. Per the germline V gene, CDR1 is SGDLS and CDR2 is YYNGEE. CDR3: CASSVAGGASPLHF. For the CDR3, the DNA is TGTGCCAGCAGCGTAGCTGGGGGCGCCTCACCCCTCCACTTT.

This sequence joins TRBV12-3 or TRBV12-4 and TRBJ1-5; D is perhaps TRBD1 (6 bases). CDR3 length: 13 amino acids. Trimming cost V 7 bases and J 1 base, with 8 bases left between them. CDR3 nucleotides: TGTGCCAGCACGGGGGCAAGCAATCAGCCCCAGCATTTT. Amino acid sequence: CASTGASNQPQHF.

J is TRBJ2-3 and V is TRBV9; D unresolved. The germline V gene encodes CDR1 SGDLS and CDR2 YYNGEE. The CDR3 has 13 amino acids. V lost 3 bases and J lost 4, with 9 bases in between. CDR3 nucleotides: TGTGCCAGCAGCGCAACCCTCGCAGATACGCAGTATTTT. It encodes CASSATLADTQYF.

The chain employs TRBV12-3 or TRBV12-4 and TRBJ1-2; 7 bases align to TRBD1. V shed 7 bases, J shed 8 bases, and the junction held 7 bases outside the gene matches. The CDR3 covers 12 residues. DNA for the CDR3: TGTGCCAGCACCAAGAGGGGGCGAGGCTACACCTTC. Amino acids: CASTKRGRGYTF.

This chain joins TRBV7-2 and TRBJ1-1; TRBD1 agrees at 10 bases. The CDR3 runs 14 residues. The V segment lost 5 bases and the J segment 3 bases; nucleotides outside the gene matches: 3. Germline CDR1 SGHTA, CDR2 FQGNSA. CDR3 nucleotides: TGTGCCAGCAGCCGACAGGGGGCCCACACTGAAGCTTTCTTT. Protein product: CASSRQGAHTEAFF.

This clonotype turned up a few times. This chain joins TRBV7-2 and TRBJ1-4, with unresolved D. The CDR3 sequence is 12 residues long. Germline V lookup: CDR1 SGHTA, CDR2 FQGNSA. Trimming left V 4 bases short and J 3 bases short, with 3 bases between. CDR3 in DNA: TGTGCCAGCAGCTCAGCTAATGAAAAACTGTTTTTT. It translates to CASSSANEKLFF.

The genes are TRBV5-1 and TRBJ1-6; D gene unclear. Germline V lookup: CDR1 SGHRS, CDR2 YFSETQ. The V end was cut by 7 bases, the J end by 3 bases, with 8 bases between. The CDR3 contains 13 residues. CDR3: CASRADYNSPLHF. The CDR3 DNA reads TGCGCCAGCCGGGCAGACTATAATTCACCCCTCCACTTT.

This clonotype has only a few counts. The chain recombines TRBV28 with TRBJ1-3; D ambiguous. Between the trimmed V and J ends, which lost 5 bases and 0 bases, there was a span of 20 bases. Per the germline V gene, CDR1 is MDHEN and CDR2 is SYDVKM. The CDR3 has 18 residues. CDR3 in DNA: TGTGCCAGCAGTCCCCGAGCACTACTTAAGCTCTCTGGAAACACCATATATTTT. This translates into CASSPRALLKLSGNTIYF. Complete variable domain (other parts from reference TRBV28 and TRBJ1-3): DVKVTQSSRYLVKRTGEKVFLECVQDMDHENMFWYRQDPGLGLRLIYFSYDVKMKEKGDIPEGYSVSREKKERFSLILESASTNQTSMYLCASSPRALLKLSGNTIYFGEGSWLTVV.

The chain carries TRBV12-3 or TRBV12-4 and TRBJ2-2, with D perhaps being TRBD1 or TRBD2 (5 bases each). V was clipped by 2 bases and J by 6 bases, with 19 bases between them. The CDR3 is 17 amino acids. The CDR3 here is CASSLTRIGDHAGELFF. CDR3 DNA: TGTGCCAGCAGTTTAACCCGAATTGGGGACCACGCCGGGGAGCTGTTTTTT.

V gene TRBV7-2 combines with J gene TRBJ2-3, with D maybe TRBD1 (6 bases). The germline gives CDR1 SGHTA, CDR2 FQGNSA. The CDR3 extends over 15 amino acids. Trimming cost V 1 base and J 3 bases, with 11 bases left between them. The CDR3 loop reads CASSLDRASTDTQYF. Written as DNA, the CDR3 is TGTGCCAGCAGCTTAGACAGGGCCAGTACAGATACGCAGTATTTT. Complete variable domain (other parts from reference TRBV7-2 and TRBJ2-3): GAGVSQSPSNKVTEKGKDVELRCDPISGHTALYWYRQSLGQGLEFLIYFQGNSAPDKSGLPSDRFSAERTGGSVSTLTIQRTQQEDSAVYLCASSLDRASTDTQYFGPGTRLTVL.

This chain links TRBV4-1 with TRBJ1-6; perhaps TRBD1 as D (6 bases). Germline loops: CDR1 MGHRA, CDR2 YSYEKL. The V end was cut by 3 bases, the J end by 7 bases, with 19 bases between. There are 17 residues in the CDR3. CDR3 in DNA: TGCGCCAGCAGCCACCCTCGGGGGGCAGAGAAAAATTCACCCCTCCACTTT. It is translated as CASSHPRGAEKNSPLHF.

The J gene is TRBJ1-1, the V gene TRBV12-3 or TRBV12-4, with 8 bases fitting TRBD1. V was pared by 6 bases and J by 3 bases, with 6 bases of the junction left unmatched. The CDR3 covers 14 residues. The CDR3 loop is CASRMYRGDTEAFF. The CDR3 DNA is TGTGCCAGCAGGATGTACAGGGGGGACACTGAAGCTTTCTTT.

This chain connects TRBV20-1 to TRBJ2-7; no clear D. V lost 0 bases to trimming and J lost 0 bases, with 12 bases between them. Germline values: CDR1 DFQATT, CDR2 SNEGSKA (reference sequence). The CDR3 covers 15 residues. As DNA, the CDR3 is TGCAGTGCTAGAGATACCGGGCGGAGCTCCTACGAGCAGTACTTC. Residues: CSARDTGRSSYEQYF.

This clonotype was counted between two and nine times. This rearrangement joins TRBV29-1 to TRBJ2-1, with 7 positions matching TRBD2. The CDR3 loop spans 13 amino acids. From germline, CDR1 is SQVTM and CDR2 ANQGSEA. Trimming cost V 4 bases and J 3 bases; bases outside gene matches: 3. This chain's CDR3 is CSVASGVYNEQFF. The CDR3 bases are TGCAGCGTTGCAAGCGGGGTCTACAATGAGCAGTTCTTC.